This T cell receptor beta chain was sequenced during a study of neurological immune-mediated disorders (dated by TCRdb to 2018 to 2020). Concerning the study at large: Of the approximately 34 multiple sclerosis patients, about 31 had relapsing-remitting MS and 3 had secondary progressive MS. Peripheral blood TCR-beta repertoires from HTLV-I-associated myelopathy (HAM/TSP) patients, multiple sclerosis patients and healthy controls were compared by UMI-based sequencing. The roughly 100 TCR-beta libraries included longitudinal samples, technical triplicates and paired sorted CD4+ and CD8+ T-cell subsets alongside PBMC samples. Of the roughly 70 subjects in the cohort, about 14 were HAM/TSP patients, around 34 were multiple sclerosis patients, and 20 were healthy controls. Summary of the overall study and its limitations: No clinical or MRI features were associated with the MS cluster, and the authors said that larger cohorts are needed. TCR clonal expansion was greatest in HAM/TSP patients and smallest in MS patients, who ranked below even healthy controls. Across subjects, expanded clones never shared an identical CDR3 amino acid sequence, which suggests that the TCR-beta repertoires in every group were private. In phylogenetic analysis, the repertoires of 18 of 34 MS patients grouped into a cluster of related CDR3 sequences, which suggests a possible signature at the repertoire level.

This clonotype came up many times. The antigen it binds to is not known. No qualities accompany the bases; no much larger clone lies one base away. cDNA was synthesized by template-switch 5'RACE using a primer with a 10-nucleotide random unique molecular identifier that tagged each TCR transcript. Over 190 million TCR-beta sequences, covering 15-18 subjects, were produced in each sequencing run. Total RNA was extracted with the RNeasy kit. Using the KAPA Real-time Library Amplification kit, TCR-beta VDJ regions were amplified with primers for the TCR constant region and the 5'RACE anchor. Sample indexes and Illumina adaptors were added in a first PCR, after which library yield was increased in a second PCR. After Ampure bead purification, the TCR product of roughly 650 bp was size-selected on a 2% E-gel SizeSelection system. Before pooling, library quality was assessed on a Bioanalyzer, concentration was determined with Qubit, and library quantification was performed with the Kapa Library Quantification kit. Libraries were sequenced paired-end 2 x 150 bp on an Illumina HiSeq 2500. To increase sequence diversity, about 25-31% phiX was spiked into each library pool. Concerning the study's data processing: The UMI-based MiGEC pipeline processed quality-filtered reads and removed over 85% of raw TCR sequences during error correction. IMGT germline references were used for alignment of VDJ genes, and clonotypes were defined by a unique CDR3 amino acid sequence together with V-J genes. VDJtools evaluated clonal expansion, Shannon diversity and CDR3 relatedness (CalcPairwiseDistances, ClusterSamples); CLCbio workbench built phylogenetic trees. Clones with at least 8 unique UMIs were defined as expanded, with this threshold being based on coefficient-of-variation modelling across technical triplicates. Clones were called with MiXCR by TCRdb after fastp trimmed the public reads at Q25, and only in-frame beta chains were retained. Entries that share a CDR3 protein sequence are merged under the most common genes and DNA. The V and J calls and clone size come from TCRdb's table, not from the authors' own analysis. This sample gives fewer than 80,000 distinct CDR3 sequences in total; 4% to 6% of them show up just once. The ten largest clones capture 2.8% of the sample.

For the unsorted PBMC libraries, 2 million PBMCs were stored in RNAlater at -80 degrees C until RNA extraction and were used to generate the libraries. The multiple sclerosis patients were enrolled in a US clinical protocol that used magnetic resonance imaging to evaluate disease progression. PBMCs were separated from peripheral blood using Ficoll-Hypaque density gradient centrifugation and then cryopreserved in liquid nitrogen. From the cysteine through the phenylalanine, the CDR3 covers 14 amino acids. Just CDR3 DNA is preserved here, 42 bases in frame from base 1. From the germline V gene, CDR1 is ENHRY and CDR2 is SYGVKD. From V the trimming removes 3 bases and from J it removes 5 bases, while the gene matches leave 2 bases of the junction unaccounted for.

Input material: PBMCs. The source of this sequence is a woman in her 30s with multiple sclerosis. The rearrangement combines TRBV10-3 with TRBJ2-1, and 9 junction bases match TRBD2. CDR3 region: CAISDRLADNEQFF. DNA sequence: TGTGCCATCAGTGACAGACTAGCGGACAATGAGCAGTTCTTC.